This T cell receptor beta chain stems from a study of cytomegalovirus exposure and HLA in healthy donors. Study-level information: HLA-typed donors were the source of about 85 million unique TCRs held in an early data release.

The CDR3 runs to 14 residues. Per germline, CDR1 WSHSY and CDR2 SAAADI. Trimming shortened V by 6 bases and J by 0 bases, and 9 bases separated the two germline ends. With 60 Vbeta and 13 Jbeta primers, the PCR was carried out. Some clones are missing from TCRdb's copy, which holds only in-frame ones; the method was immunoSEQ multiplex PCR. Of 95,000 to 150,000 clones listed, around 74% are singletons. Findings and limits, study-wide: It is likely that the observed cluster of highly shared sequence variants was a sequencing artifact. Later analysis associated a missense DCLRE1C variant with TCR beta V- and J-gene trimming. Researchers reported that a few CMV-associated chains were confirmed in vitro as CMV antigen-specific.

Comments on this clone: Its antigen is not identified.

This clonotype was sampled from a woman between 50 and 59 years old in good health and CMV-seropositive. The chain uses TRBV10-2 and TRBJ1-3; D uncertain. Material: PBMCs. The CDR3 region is CASSRQISGNTIYF. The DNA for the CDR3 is TGCGCCAGCAGCCGACAAATCTCTGGAAACACCATATATTTT.